This is a list of T cell receptor beta chains from one sample in a study of beta chain features in type 1 diabetes. Libraries were prepared by immunoSEQ multiplex PCR; TCRdb keeps only in-frame clonotypes and omits some of them. Here the sample spans 500,000 to 650,000 clones, around an eighth being singletons. What was sequenced was naive CD4+ T cells from blood. Receptor source: a man aged 25 to 45 with type 1 diabetes. CDR3s leave out the opening cysteine and the closing phenylalanine or tryptophan.

V: TRBV7-2; J: TRBJ1-6; CDR3: ASSLGRVSNSPLH
V: TRBV6-1; J: TRBJ1-5; CDR3: ASSERGSQPQH
V: TRBV13; J: TRBJ1-6; CDR3: ASSRGGGSYNSPLH
V: TRBV7-2; J: TRBJ2-3; CDR3: ASSYRLAGGIDTQY
V: TRBV7-9; J: TRBJ1-2; CDR3: ASSLGATNYGYT
V: TRBV19; J: TRBJ2-6; CDR3: ASTQGPFSGANVLT
V: TRBV27; J: TRBJ1-2; CDR3: ASSSDRDYGYT
V: TRBV5-1; J: TRBJ2-1; CDR3: ASSFAQGSSYNEQF
V: TRBV6-5; J: TRBJ1-5; CDR3: ASSYSAPASNQPQH
V: TRBV27; J: TRBJ2-5; CDR3: ASSLNMRGQQETQY
V: TRBV5-4; J: TRBJ2-6; CDR3: ASSLDRASGANVLT
V: TRBV4-2; J: TRBJ2-7; CDR3: ASSQVEHGGGQQY
V: TRBV19; J: TRBJ2-5; CDR3: ASSIMVSASGELQETQY
V: TRBV11-3; J: TRBJ2-5; CDR3: ASSLDTQETQY
V: TRBV6-6; J: TRBJ2-7; CDR3: ASSSPSGRGGEQY
V: TRBV19; J: TRBJ2-1; CDR3: ASSIQVSNGWQF
V: TRBV19; J: TRBJ1-2; CDR3: ASSIDGLEYGYT
V: TRBV10-3; J: TRBJ1-2; CDR3: AISSGRINYGYT
V: TRBV27; J: TRBJ2-7; CDR3: ASTRGHGSYEQY
V: TRBV6-5; J: TRBJ2-3; CDR3: ASRNREGTDTQY
V: TRBV5-1; J: TRBJ2-5; CDR3: ASSTGQETQY
V: TRBV29-1; J: TRBJ2-1; CDR3: SVAPYNEQF
V: TRBV23-1; J: TRBJ2-2; CDR3: ASSPVPGQGNGELF
V: TRBV9; J: TRBJ2-1; CDR3: ASSVAAGITYNEQF
V: TRBV7-8; J: TRBJ2-5; CDR3: ASSLEATSGETQY
V: TRBV10-3; J: TRBJ2-7; CDR3: AISESGTGGSSYEQY
V: TRBV4-3; J: TRBJ1-1; CDR3: ASSQEPLGQGTFGAF
V: TRBV18; J: TRBJ2-5; CDR3: ASSPSGHRVGTQY
V: TRBV7-2; J: TRBJ2-5; CDR3: ASSSGSQETQY
V: TRBV5-1; J: TRBJ2-3; CDR3: ASSLDRDSSTDTQY
V: TRBV10-3; J: TRBJ2-7; CDR3: AISQDSGYEQY
V: TRBV29-1; J: TRBJ2-2; CDR3: SVEEDRGPTGELF
V: TRBV7-2; J: TRBJ1-2; CDR3: ASSSRAAGHGYT